Included here is one TCR beta chain sequence, with context. What it recognizes is unknown. Assay: immunoSEQ multiplex PCR; the TCRdb copy retains only in-frame clones and omits some. The sample has about 79,000 clones, over 75% seen once. Germline CDR1 MNHNS, CDR2 SASEGT. Trimming took off 1 base at V and 2 bases at J, with 8 bases between the two ends. CDR3 length: 15 amino acids. The data originate from a study of T cell responses to AZD1222 COVID-19 vaccine. Study-wide results and limits: Vaccine-associated CD4 TCRs ranged over spike, dominating at 160-218 and 743-854.

This clonotype was obtained from an adult in good health. The sample consisted of peripheral blood, taken on day 0 of AZD1222 vaccination. The chain couples TRBV6-1 to TRBJ2-2; D is perhaps TRBD2 (5 bases). The CDR3 reads CASSEDGGNTGELFF. The CDR3 coding sequence is TGTGCCAGCAGTGAAGATGGAGGAAACACCGGGGAGCTGTTTTTT.